These 13 T cell receptor beta chains originate from one sample sequenced in a study of blood T cell repertoires in COVID-19. Some clones are missing from TCRdb's copy, which holds only in-frame ones; the method was immunoSEQ multiplex PCR. The sample consists of 70,000 to 90,000 clones, about 90% of them appearing once. What was sequenced was peripheral blood. These receptors came from a human donor in a cohort sampled during active COVID-19.

The chain couples TRBV5-1 to TRBJ2-3; no firm D call. Trimming took off 0 bases at V and 2 bases at J, with 7 bases between the two ends. Germline assignment: CDR1 SGHRS and CDR2 YFSETQ. This CDR3 is 14 amino acids long. The DNA for the CDR3 is TGCGCCAGCAGCTTGGATCAGATCACAGATACGCAGTATTTT. Translation: CASSLDQITDTQYF.

The rearrangement links TRBV5-1 to TRBJ1-1, with D possibly matching TRBD1 (6 bases). This CDR3 region has 13 residues. Germline V gene sequence: CDR1 SGHRS, CDR2 YFSETQ. V lost 0 bases, J lost 11 bases, and 14 bases lay in between. The DNA for the CDR3 is TGCGCCAGCAGCTTGGAGGGGGGGCGGTCGGCTTTCTTT. Its protein is CASSLEGGRSAFF.

The chain has TRBV6-2 or TRBV6-3 and TRBJ2-5; TRBD2 matches 11 bases. The J segment lost 4 bases and the V segment lost 2 bases, leaving 6 bases of the junction unmatched. The V gene's germline CDR1 is MNHEY and CDR2 SVGEGT. The CDR3 has 16 amino acids. The chain's CDR3 is CASSYRASGGTETQYF. The CDR3 DNA reads as TGTGCCAGCAGTTACAGAGCTAGCGGGGGGACAGAGACCCAGTACTTC.

This chain connects TRBV3-1 (or the pseudogene TRBV3-2) to TRBJ2-1; tentatively, D is TRBD2 (5 bases). The V end was cut by 1 base, the J end by 6 bases, with 10 bases between. Germline CDR1 reads LGHDT; CDR2 reads YNNKEL (reference sequence). The CDR3 contains 14 residues. The CDR3 DNA reads TGTGCCAGCAGCCAAGCGGGTAGCGCCAATGAGCAGTTCTTC. The encoded protein is CASSQAGSANEQFF.

CDR3 region: CASSPLQGARHEQYF. In nucleotides, the CDR3 is TGTGCCAGCAGCCCATTACAGGGGGCGAGGCACGAGCAGTACTTC. The genes are TRBV9 and TRBJ2-7, with 9 bases fitting TRBD1. The CDR3 has 15 residues. In germline, CDR1 is SGDLS, CDR2 YYNGEE. The junction had 10 bases not matched to a gene; V was cut back by 4 bases and J by 5 bases.

V usage is TRBV9 and J usage is TRBJ2-7, with 7 nucleotides matching TRBD1. This CDR3 has 14 residues. Germline assignment: CDR1 SGDLS and CDR2 YYNGEE. V dropped 4 bases and J dropped 2; count of bases not matched to a gene: 6. CDR3 in amino acids: CASSTGQPPYEQYF. The CDR3 DNA is TGTGCCAGCAGCACGGGACAGCCACCCTACGAGCAGTACTTC.

This rearrangement joins TRBV13 to TRBJ1-6, with 7 bases lining up with TRBD1. The CDR3 has 16 residues. J was trimmed by 14 bases and V by 5 bases; bases with no gene match: 18. The germline V gene encodes CDR1 PRHDT and CDR2 FYEKMQ (reference sequence). The CDR3 region has the DNA TGTGCCAGCAGCCCCCGGACAGGATCGGGGCACGGGGCCCTCCACTTT. It is translated as CASSPRTGSGHGALHF.

The chain recombines TRBV14 with TRBJ1-1; unclear D gene. The V end was cut by 1 base, the J end by 0 bases, with 9 bases between. Looked up from germline, CDR1 is SGHDN and CDR2 is FVKESK. CDR3 size: 15 residues. The CDR3 coding sequence is TGTGCCAGCAGCCAAGTCGGGATCATGAACACTGAAGCTTTCTTT. It is translated as CASSQVGIMNTEAFF.

The genes are TRBV7-2 and TRBJ2-3; a possible D gene is TRBD2 (6 bases). The CDR3 covers 17 residues. Trimming removed 5 bases at V and 5 bases at J, with 23 bases between. The germline V gene has CDR1 SGHTA and CDR2 FQGNSA. The CDR3: CASSGGIRDPSQDTQYF. In DNA form, the CDR3 reads TGTGCCAGCAGCGGAGGGATCCGGGATCCCTCTCAAGATACGCAGTATTTT.

In regard to this clone: Germline is not matched at one junction end, which may reflect a read error. The chain couples TRBV28 to TRBJ2-5, with TRBD1 identical over 9 bases. The CDR3 loop spans 13 amino acids. Germline V gene lookup returns CDR1 MDHEN and CDR2 SYDVKM. CDR3 sequence: CASSSLETGGADF. CDR3 coding DNA: TGTGCCAGCAGTTCGCTGGAGACAGGGGGAGCGGACTTC.

The rearrangement links TRBV10-3 to TRBJ2-1; 11 bases are a match to TRBD2. CDR1 and CDR2 from the germline V gene are ENHRY and SYGVKD. The CDR3 length is 15 residues. J was trimmed by 5 bases and V by 6 bases; bases with no gene match: 6. CDR3 sequence: CAISQGTSGNNEQFF. In nucleotides, the CDR3 is TGTGCCATCAGCCAAGGGACTAGCGGTAACAATGAGCAGTTCTTC.

This chain uses TRBV19 with TRBJ1-6; 9 bases are shared with TRBD1. J was trimmed by 2 bases and V by 4 bases; bases with no gene match: 6. CDR1 and CDR2 from the germline V gene are LNHDA and SQIVND (reference sequence). The CDR3 is 17 residues long. CDR3 region: CASSTRTGATYNSPLHF. CDR3 DNA sequence: TGTGCCAGTAGTACGAGGACAGGGGCCACCTATAATTCACCCCTCCACTTT.

The V call is TRBV14, the J call TRBJ1-4, with D possibly TRBD1 on 6 matching bases. V lost 2 bases to trimming and J lost 5 bases, with 18 bases between them. Per germline, CDR1 SGHDN and CDR2 FVKESK. The CDR3 consists of 17 residues. The CDR3 here is CASSQRTVSPSNEKLFF. The CDR3 region has the DNA TGTGCCAGCAGCCAAAGGACAGTAAGCCCTTCAAATGAAAAACTGTTTTTT.